The 4 T cell receptor beta chains below all came from one sample that was sequenced in a study of shared clonotypes between healthy human individuals. The table came from immunoSEQ multiplex PCR; TCRdb's copy has only in-frame clones and leaves some out. The sample lists approximately 2,000,000 clones, over 85% occurring once. Naive CD8 cells lacked CD45RO, underwent positive selection for CCR7 and left out terminally differentiated effector memory CD45RA+ cells. The sequencing input was naive CD8+ T cells from PBMCs. These receptors were obtained from a man younger than 30 in good health. Some clones in this sample may be carry-over from other donors' samples.

The J gene is TRBJ2-1, the V gene TRBV4-2; 11 bases fit TRBD2. This CDR3 has 19 residues. CDR1 and CDR2 (germline): LGHNA, YNFKEQ. V gave up 0 bases and J gave up 1 base; unmatched junction bases: 8. CDR3 region: CASSQDELAGVSSYNEQFF. In nucleotides, the CDR3 is TGTGCCAGCAGCCAAGACGAACTAGCGGGAGTTAGTTCCTACAATGAGCAGTTCTTC.

This sequence joins TRBV19 and TRBJ2-1; TRBD2 matches 10 bases. V lost 10 bases to trimming and J lost 3 bases; unmatched junction nucleotides: 6. CDR1 is LNHDA, CDR2 SQIVND, per germline (reference sequence). The length of the CDR3 is 14 residues. The CDR3 DNA sequence: TGTGCCACAAGGGAGCGGGAGGGCTACAATGAGCAGTTCTTC. Translating gives CATREREGYNEQFF.

This rearrangement joins TRBV27 to TRBJ2-3; D not resolved. The V and J ends lost 0 bases and 10 bases respectively, with 11 bases between them. Germline assignment: CDR1 MNHEY and CDR2 SMNVEV (reference sequence). The CDR3 runs 13 residues. The chain's CDR3 is CASSLSYLAPQYF. The CDR3 DNA reads as TGTGCCAGCAGTTTATCCTACTTGGCACCGCAGTATTTT.

The V gene is TRBV28, the J gene TRBJ2-2, with a possible D match to TRBD1 (6 bases). Per the germline V gene, CDR1 is MDHEN and CDR2 is SYDVKM. V lost 6 bases to trimming and J lost 4 bases, with 18 bases between them. The CDR3 has 16 amino acids. The CDR3: CASSLLINRATGELFF. Written as DNA, the CDR3 is TGTGCCAGCAGCTTACTCATCAACAGGGCCACCGGGGAGCTGTTTTTT.